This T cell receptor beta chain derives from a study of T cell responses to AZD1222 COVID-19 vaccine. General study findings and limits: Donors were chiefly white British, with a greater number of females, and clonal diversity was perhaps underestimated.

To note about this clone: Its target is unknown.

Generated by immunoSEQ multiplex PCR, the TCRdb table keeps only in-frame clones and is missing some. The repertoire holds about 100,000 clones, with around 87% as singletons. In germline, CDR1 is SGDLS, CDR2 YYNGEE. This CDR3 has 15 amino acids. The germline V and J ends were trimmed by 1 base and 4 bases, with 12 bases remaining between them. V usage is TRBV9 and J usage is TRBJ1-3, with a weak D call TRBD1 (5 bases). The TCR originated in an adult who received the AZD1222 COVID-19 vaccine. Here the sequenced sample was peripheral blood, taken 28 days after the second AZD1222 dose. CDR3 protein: CASSVTPGGGNTIYF. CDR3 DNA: TGTGCCAGCAGCGTAACCCCCGGGGGAGGAAACACCATATATTTT.